The 31 T cell receptor beta chains listed next were all sequenced from one sample in a study of graft-versus-host responses after intestinal transplantation. Here immunoSEQ multiplex PCR was the method, and the copy in TCRdb shows in-frame clones only, minus some. The sample shows approximately 12,000 clones, approximately 84% of them seen only once. Sample: PBMCs, taken approximately 310 days after intestinal transplant. These receptors all stem from a human patient who received an intestinal transplant, so some T cells may come from the graft donor.

The rearrangement joins TRBV19 to TRBJ1-5; D perhaps matches TRBD1 (6 bases). V dropped 7 bases and J dropped 0 bases, with 13 bases sitting between them. The CDR3 is 15 amino acids. CDR1 is LNHDA and CDR2 is SQIVND in the germline V gene (reference sequence). The CDR3 is CASTRGPYSNQPQHF. The DNA of the CDR3 is TGTGCCAGTACCAGGGGACCCTATAGCAATCAGCCCCAGCATTTT. Full variable domain (remainder filled in from reference TRBV19 and TRBJ1-5): DGGITQSPKYLFRKEGQNVTLSCEQNLNHDAMYWYRQDPGQGLRLIYYSQIVNDFQKGDIAEGYSVSREKKESFPLTVTSAQKNPTAFYLCASTRGPYSNQPQHFGDGTRLSIL.

The CDR3 nucleotides read TGTGCCAGCAGACCCCGACACCTCTCCTACGAGCAGTACTTC. Translated, it gives CASRPRHLSYEQYF. The rearrangement uses TRBV5-6 and TRBJ2-7; no reliable D call. The V gene's germline CDR1 is SGHDT and CDR2 YYEEEE. V lost 5 bases and J lost 0, with 12 bases in between. The CDR3 has 14 residues. Drawing the rest from reference TRBV5-6 and TRBJ2-7, the complete variable domain is DAGVTQSPTHLIKTRGQQVTLRCSPKSGHDTVSWYQQALGQGPQFIFQYYEEEERQRGNFPDRFSGHQFPNYSSELNVNALLLGDSALYLCASRPRHLSYEQYFGPGTRLTVT.

The CDR3 coding sequence is TGTGCCAGCAGTTTGCATCGGGACAGGGGGACCTACGAGCAGTACTTC. This gives the protein CASSLHRDRGTYEQYF. The V and J genes are TRBV28 and TRBJ2-7, with 11 bases that match TRBD1. The germline CDR1 and CDR2 sequences are MDHEN and SYDVKM. Trimming at V came to 3 bases and at J to 2 bases, leaving 6 bases not matched to a gene. The CDR3 loop spans 16 amino acids.

The V call is TRBV25-1, the J call TRBJ2-3, with unresolved D. V lost 4 bases and J 1 base, leaving 9 bases between the germline ends. Germline V lookup: CDR1 MGHDK, CDR2 SYGVNS. The CDR3 consists of 14 residues. CDR3 in amino acids: CASSVQYGTDTQYF. CDR3 coding DNA: TGTGCCAGCAGTGTCCAGTATGGCACAGATACGCAGTATTTT.

V is TRBV6-5 and J is TRBJ1-4; possible D gene TRBD1, 6 bases. This CDR3 has 14 residues. Per the germline V gene, CDR1 is MNHEY and CDR2 is SVGAGI. Trimming stripped 0 bases from V and 8 bases from J, with 10 bases between. The CDR3 here is CASSYSRQGEKLFF. CDR3 nucleotide sequence: TGTGCCAGCAGTTACTCGAGGCAGGGGGAAAAACTGTTTTTT.

V is TRBV11-3 and J is TRBJ2-1; TRBD2 matches at 8 bases. The CDR3 contains 13 residues. The germline CDR1 and CDR2 sequences are SGHNT and YENEEA. V gave up 7 bases and J gave up 8 bases; unmatched junction bases: 7. The CDR3 nucleotides are TGTGCCAGCACCTCATCCGGGGGGGATGAGCAGTTCTTC. Encoded protein: CASTSSGGDEQFF. The entire variable domain, with the rest obtained from reference TRBV11-3 and TRBJ2-1, is as follows: EAGVVQSPRYKIIEKKQPVAFWCNPISGHNTLYWYLQNLGQGPELLIRYENEEAVDDSQLPKDRFSAERLKGVDSTLKIQPAELGDSAVYLCASTSSGGDEQFFGPGTRLTVL.

The rearrangement joins TRBV28 to TRBJ2-2, with D unclear. This CDR3 contains 11 residues. Trimming removed 6 bases at V and 9 bases at J, with 8 bases between. CDR1 and CDR2 from the germline V gene are MDHEN and SYDVKM. Here the CDR3 reads CASSPEWELFF. The DNA of the CDR3 is TGTGCCAGCAGCCCAGAGTGGGAGCTGTTTTTT.

The CDR3 here is CAWRTSGMQETQYF. In DNA form, the CDR3 reads TGTGCCTGGCGGACTAGCGGAATGCAAGAGACCCAGTACTTC. The genes are TRBV30 and TRBJ2-5, with 10 bases identical to TRBD2. V gave up 5 bases and J gave up 2 bases; unmatched junction bases: 5. The CDR3 covers 14 residues. Germline loops: CDR1 GTSNPN, CDR2 SVGIG (reference sequence).

The sample holds a few counts of this clone. The V and J genes are TRBV10-2 and TRBJ1-4; D is uncertain. Germline loops: CDR1 WSHSY, CDR2 SAAADI. This CDR3 region has 14 residues. V was trimmed by 3 bases and J by 5 bases, leaving 10 bases between them. In DNA form, the CDR3 reads TGCGCCAGCAGTGAATGGAGGGTCAATGAAAAACTGTTTTTT. This encodes CASSEWRVNEKLFF.

The V call is TRBV6-1, the J call TRBJ2-7, with D tentatively TRBD2 (6 bases). Germline V gene data show CDR1 as MNHNS and CDR2 as SASEGT. The V gene lost 4 bases and the J gene lost 6 bases, with 16 bases spanning the gap. This CDR3 spans 14 amino acids. As DNA, the CDR3 is TGTGCCAGCAGTGCTACTAGCAATTTGGTCGAGCAGTACTTC. Its translation: CASSATSNLVEQYF.

The chain links TRBV5-4 to TRBJ2-1; D may match TRBD1 or TRBD2 (5 bases each). The CDR3 is made up of 13 amino acids. Germline CDR1 SGHNT, CDR2 YYREEE (reference sequence). The CDR3 bases are TGTGCTCTGTCCCCCCGGGACCGCAATGAGCAGTTCTTC. Protein: CALSPRDRNEQFF.

V is TRBV9 and J is TRBJ1-4; TRBD1 might be the D (5 bases). The CDR3 length is 14 residues. V lost 3 bases and J 3 bases, leaving 9 bases between the germline ends. CDR1 and CDR2 (germline): SGDLS, YYNGEE. This chain's CDR3 is CASSGQGANEKLFF. In nucleotides, the CDR3 is TGTGCCAGCAGCGGTCAGGGAGCTAATGAAAAACTGTTTTTT.

This clone was seen a single time. V gene TRBV29-1 combines with J gene TRBJ2-3, with D tentatively TRBD1 (6 bases). The length of the CDR3 is 17 residues. Trimming left V 0 bases short and J 1 base short, with 17 bases between. Germline V CDR1 and CDR2: SQVTM, ANQGSEA. The CDR3 region is CSVEDLNRRTGTDTQYF. DNA for the CDR3: TGCAGCGTTGAAGATCTTAATCGGCGGACAGGCACAGATACGCAGTATTTT.

The chain is built from TRBV9 and TRBJ2-5, with 8 bases lining up with TRBD1. V lost 5 bases to trimming and J lost 1 base; unmatched junction nucleotides: 7. Looked up from germline, CDR1 is SGDLS and CDR2 is YYNGEE. The CDR3 is 15 residues long. CDR3 sequence (DNA): TGTGCCAGCAGTGTCCCCGGGACAGGCCAAGAGACCCAGTACTTC. This sequence encodes CASSVPGTGQETQYF. Based on the CDR3 plus reference TRBV9 and TRBJ2-5, the full variable domain is DSGVTQTPKHLITATGQRVTLRCSPRSGDLSVYWYQQSLDQGLQFLIQYYNGEERAKGNILERFSAQQFPDLHSELNLSSLELGDSALYFCASSVPGTGQETQYFGPGTRLLVL.

The V gene is TRBV7-9, the J gene TRBJ2-7; 8 bases map to TRBD2. The CDR3 spans 15 residues. The germline V gene encodes CDR1 SEHNR and CDR2 FQNEAQ (reference sequence). V was pared by 1 base and J by 6 bases, with 8 bases of the junction left unmatched. CDR3 bases: TGTGCCAGCAGCTTAGTAGACAGCGGGAGAGGCGAGCAGTACTTC. This encodes CASSLVDSGRGEQYF.

V gene TRBV5-1 combines with J gene TRBJ2-7; D may be TRBD1 or TRBD2 (6 bases each). Trimming left V 2 bases short and J 9 bases short, with 15 bases between. The CDR3 consists of 13 residues. Germline V gene lookup returns CDR1 SGHRS and CDR2 YFSETQ. The CDR3 region has the DNA TGCGCCAGCAGCTTCGGGGGCGACATTGGGCAGTACTTC. Translation gives CASSFGGDIGQYF.

CDR3 DNA: TGTGCCAGCAGCTTAGAAGGAGCGGCCGTCCTGACTTTC. It encodes CASSLEGAAVLTF. The V and J genes are TRBV7-9 and TRBJ2-6; a weak D match, TRBD2 (5 bases). The V end lost 1 base, the J end lost 12 bases, and 10 bases lay between the germline ends. Per the germline V gene, CDR1 is SEHNR and CDR2 is FQNEAQ (reference sequence). The CDR3 is 13 amino acids.

The chain is built from TRBV28 and TRBJ2-3; D is possibly TRBD1 (6 bases). This CDR3 is built from 14 residues. Per germline, CDR1 MDHEN and CDR2 SYDVKM. V lost 9 bases to trimming and J lost 0 bases, with 13 bases between them. CDR3 sequence: CASNRASSTDTQYF. CDR3 coding DNA: TGTGCCAGTAACAGGGCCTCTAGCACAGATACGCAGTATTTT.

This chain connects TRBV11-2 to TRBJ1-6; perhaps TRBD1 as D (5 bases). Germline V gives CDR1 SGHAT, CDR2 FQNNGV. V was pared by 5 bases and J by 0 bases, with 20 bases between. There are 19 residues in the CDR3. The CDR3 region is CASSPAGTPNRSYNSPLHF. The CDR3 nucleotides read TGTGCCAGCAGCCCAGCGGGGACCCCAAACCGCTCCTATAATTCACCCCTCCACTTT.

This chain connects TRBV18 to TRBJ2-1, with 9 bases identical to TRBD2. The V gene's germline CDR1 is KGHSH and CDR2 LQKENI. Unmatched junction bases numbered 6, after V lost 8 bases and J lost 4 bases. This CDR3 comprises 14 residues. CDR3 region: CASTLTSGYNEQFF. CDR3 DNA sequence: TGTGCCAGCACCCTGACTAGCGGTTACAATGAGCAGTTCTTC.

This clone was observed a few times. V is TRBV19 and J is TRBJ1-1, with 10 nucleotides matching TRBD1. V shed 3 bases and J 5 bases; nucleotides not matched to a gene: 3. The CDR3 covers 14 residues. Germline V gene sequence: CDR1 LNHDA, CDR2 SQIVND (reference sequence). CDR3 coding DNA: TGTGCCAGTAGTATCGGGACAGGGGAAACTGAAGCTTTCTTT. Translating gives CASSIGTGETEAFF.

The V gene is TRBV30, the J gene TRBJ2-7; 7 positions agree with TRBD2. The ends lost 5 bases at V and 3 bases at J; junction bases unmatched: 7. The CDR3 loop spans 13 amino acids. The V gene's germline CDR1 is GTSNPN and CDR2 SVGIG (reference sequence). In DNA, the CDR3 is TGTGCCTGGGAGGCGGGAGAGTACTACGAGCAGTACTTC. Amino acids: CAWEAGEYYEQYF.

This clone was detected once. V usage is TRBV19 and J usage is TRBJ2-2, with D possibly being TRBD1 or TRBD2 (6 bases each). In germline, CDR1 is LNHDA, CDR2 SQIVND (reference sequence). CDR3 length: 17 residues. Trimming removed 2 bases from V and 2 bases from J, with 15 bases in between. This CDR3 reads CASSIPRGTGNTGELFF. The CDR3 nucleotides read TGTGCCAGTAGTATACCTAGGGGGACTGGTAACACCGGGGAGCTGTTTTTT.

The CDR3 spells CASSFPRAGGTDTQYF. The DNA of the CDR3 is TGTGCCAGCAGCTTCCCCCGGGCAGGGGGTACAGATACGCAGTATTTT. The V gene is TRBV9, the J gene TRBJ2-3; TRBD1 agrees at 7 bases. V was pared by 4 bases and J by 3 bases, with 11 bases of the junction left unmatched. The CDR3 runs 16 residues. Germline loops: CDR1 SGDLS, CDR2 YYNGEE.

The chain combines TRBV11-2 with TRBJ1-1; perhaps TRBD1 as D (6 bases). This CDR3 region has 13 residues. V dropped 5 bases and J dropped 5 bases, with 12 bases sitting between them. Germline V CDR1 and CDR2: SGHAT, FQNNGV. In nucleotides, the CDR3 is TGTGCCAGCAGCCCCACAGGGTGGACTGAAGCTTTCTTT. Protein: CASSPTGWTEAFF. Variable domain in full (rest from reference TRBV11-2 and TRBJ1-1): EAGVAQSPRYKIIEKRQSVAFWCNPISGHATLYWYQQILGQGPKLLIQFQNNGVVDDSQLPKDRFSAERLKGVDSTLKIQPAKLEDSAVYLCASSPTGWTEAFFGQGTRLTVV.

This clone was seen only a few times. This chain connects TRBV29-1 to TRBJ1-1; D not resolved. This CDR3 has 11 residues. V shed 7 bases and J shed 4 bases, with 10 bases lying between them. Germline V CDR1 and CDR2: SQVTM, ANQGSEA. Here the CDR3 DNA reads TGCAGCGGCCTAAAGTCCACTGAAGCTTTCTTT. It codes for CSGLKSTEAFF.

This clone showed up just a few times. The gene calls are TRBV5-4 and TRBJ2-2; the D gene is possibly TRBD2 (5 bases). The CDR3 contains 17 residues. The germline V gene has CDR1 SGHNT and CDR2 YYREEE (reference sequence). Trimming removed 0 bases from V and 1 base from J, with 13 bases in between. CDR3 region: CASSLARLAENTGELFF. Here the CDR3 DNA reads TGTGCCAGCAGCTTGGCCAGGCTAGCAGAGAACACCGGGGAGCTGTTTTTT.

The genes are TRBV27 and TRBJ2-5; tentative D call: TRBD2 (6 bases). The V gene lost 3 bases and the J gene lost 5 bases, with 13 bases spanning the gap. CDR1 and CDR2 (germline): MNHEY, SMNVEV (reference sequence). CDR3 length: 14 residues. DNA for the CDR3: TGTGCCAGCAGTTTGTCGACCCGGGGGGAGACCCAGTACTTC. It encodes CASSLSTRGETQYF.

The chain is built from TRBV4-1 and TRBJ1-5, with 10 positions matching TRBD1. V gave up 2 bases and J gave up 5 bases; unmatched junction bases: 6. Germline V lookup: CDR1 MGHRA, CDR2 YSYEKL. The CDR3 has 16 residues. As DNA, the CDR3 is TGCGCCAGCAGCCAAAAGACAGGGGGCGGAGATCAGCCCCAGCATTTT. Translation: CASSQKTGGGDQPQHF.

V gene TRBV4-1 combines with J gene TRBJ2-7, with TRBD1 identical over 8 bases. The V segment lost 3 bases and the J segment 4 bases; nucleotides outside the gene matches: 8. This CDR3 spans 15 amino acids. Germline V gene lookup returns CDR1 MGHRA and CDR2 YSYEKL. This CDR3 reads CASSHSLQGAYEQYF. The CDR3 nucleotides read TGCGCCAGCAGCCACTCGCTTCAGGGGGCGTACGAGCAGTACTTC.

This chain joins TRBV10-3 and TRBJ1-2; tentative D call: TRBD1 (5 bases). Trimming cost V 6 bases and J 4 bases, with 21 bases left between them. This CDR3 spans 16 amino acids. Germline V gives CDR1 ENHRY, CDR2 SYGVKD. CDR3: CAIRSFYIIQVYGYTF. As DNA, the CDR3 is TGTGCCATCAGGAGTTTTTATATTATACAGGTCTATGGCTACACCTTC.